What follows are 18 T cell receptor beta chains derived from one specimen sequenced in a study of CD8 T cells in Susac syndrome. When the RNA was reverse transcribed, random hexamers were used with an input of roughly 0.5 to 1 ug. TCRdb reprocessed the immunoSEQ multiplex PCR reads via MiXCR and lists one record per CDR3 protein. Of about 94,000 distinct CDR3 sequences listed, roughly 94% are singletons. The specimen sequenced was CD4+ T cells from PBMCs. The receptors were sampled from a human donor with Susac syndrome.

This chain joins TRBV20-1 and TRBJ2-7; 8 bases are shared with TRBD1. The CDR3 is 14 amino acids. CDR1 is DFQATT, CDR2 SNEGSKA, per germline (reference sequence). V lost 5 bases, J lost 6 bases, and 12 bases stayed unmatched. DNA for the CDR3: TGCAGTGCTCCCGGACAGGGCGGAGTACGCGAGCAGTACTTC. This translates into CSAPGQGGVREQYF.

V usage is TRBV20-1 and J usage is TRBJ2-1, with TRBD2 matching over 11 bases. Germline V CDR1 and CDR2: DFQATT, SNEGSKA (reference sequence). The CDR3 sequence is 15 residues long. V was pared by 1 base and J by 3 bases, with 2 bases of the junction left unmatched. CDR3 sequence: CSARAGTSGYNEQFF. As DNA, the CDR3 is TGCAGTGCTAGAGCCGGGACTAGCGGCTACAATGAGCAGTTCTTC.

The V gene is TRBV7-8, the J gene TRBJ2-2, with 8 nucleotides matching TRBD1. V was clipped by 1 base and J by 9 bases; unmatched bases: 4. This CDR3 comprises 14 residues. CDR1 SGHVS and CDR2 FQNEAQ come from the germline V gene. CDR3 residues: CASSLGRGPRELFF. The CDR3 DNA reads TGTGCCAGCAGCTTAGGCAGGGGGCCGAGGGAGCTGTTTTTT. The full variable domain, its missing parts supplied by reference TRBV7-8 and TRBJ2-2, is GAGVSQSPRYKVAKRGQDVALRCDPISGHVSLFWYQQALGQGPEFLTYFQNEAQLDKSGLPSDRFFAERPEGSVSTLKIQRTQQEDSAVYLCASSLGRGPRELFFGEGSRLTVL.

The chain is built from TRBV30 and TRBJ2-3, with TRBD2 matching over 9 bases. Germline-derived CDR1 and CDR2 are GTSNPN and SVGIG (reference sequence). The CDR3 covers 15 residues. V lost 3 bases to trimming and J lost 6 bases; unmatched junction nucleotides: 10. CDR3 in amino acids: CAWSRGGGGEDTQYF. DNA of the CDR3: TGTGCCTGGAGCCGCGGAGGCGGGGGGGAGGATACGCAGTATTTT.

The rearrangement links TRBV7-3 to TRBJ2-6, with D hard to call. CDR1 is SGHTA and CDR2 is FQGTGA in the germline V gene. V was cut by 3 bases and J by 2 bases, with 5 bases left in between. This CDR3 spans 14 amino acids. This CDR3 is CASSLDPGANVLTF. CDR3 DNA sequence: TGTGCCAGCAGCTTGGACCCTGGGGCCAACGTCCTGACTTTC. The whole variable domain, remainder taken from reference TRBV7-3 and TRBJ2-6, is GAGVSQTPSNKVTEKGKYVELRCDPISGHTALYWYRQSLGQGPEFLIYFQGTGAADDSGLPNDRFFAVRPEGSVSTLKIQRTERGDSAVYLCASSLDPGANVLTFGAGSRLTVL.

A word on this clonotype: At one end the junction does not follow the germline gene, possibly because of a read error. V and J are TRBV7-9 and TRBJ1-1; tentative D call: TRBD1 (5 bases). The germline CDR1 and CDR2 sequences are SEHNR and FQNEAQ (reference sequence). This CDR3 has 8 amino acids. CDR3 region: CATVGLVF. DNA of the CDR3: TGTGCCACCGTGGGGCTTGTCTTT.

J is TRBJ2-5 and V is TRBV7-3, with D possibly called TRBD1 or TRBD2 (6 bases each). Trimming shortened V by 8 bases and J by 2 bases, and 12 bases separated the two germline ends. Germline lookup yields CDR1 SGHTA and CDR2 FQGTGA. The CDR3 has 13 residues. CDR3 nucleotide sequence: TGTGCCAGCGGAGGGCAGGGGCAAGAGACCCAGTACTTC. Translated: CASGGQGQETQYF.

The chain carries TRBV7-9 and TRBJ2-1; D is possibly TRBD2 (6 bases). V lost 4 bases to trimming and J lost 0 bases, with 13 bases between them. Germline lookup yields CDR1 SEHNR and CDR2 FQNEAQ (reference sequence). This CDR3 spans 16 amino acids. CDR3 region: CASSSTRDFSYNEQFF. In nucleotides, the CDR3 is TGTGCCAGCAGCTCAACCCGGGACTTCTCCTACAATGAGCAGTTCTTC.

This chain connects TRBV2 to TRBJ2-3; 9 bases agree with TRBD1. With V trimmed by 7 bases and J by 0 bases, 2 bases remained unmatched. The CDR3 is 14 residues long. Germline-derived CDR1 and CDR2 are SNHLY and FYNNEI. CDR3 sequence (DNA): TGTGCCAGCAAGGACAGGGGTAGCACAGATACGCAGTATTTT. As protein: CASKDRGSTDTQYF. Looking up the rest from reference TRBV2 and TRBJ2-3 gives the full variable domain: EPEVTQTPSHQVTQMGQEVILRCVPISNHLYFYWYRQILGQKVEFLVSFYNNEISEKSEIFDDQFSVERPDGSNFTLKIRSTKLEDSAMYFCASKDRGSTDTQYFGPGTRLTVL.

This chain links TRBV4-3 with TRBJ2-7, with 7 bases identical to TRBD1. This CDR3 region has 14 residues. V trimming: 4 bases; J trimming: 6 bases; junction bases outside the gene matches: 9. The germline CDR1 and CDR2 sequences are LGHNA and YSLEER. The CDR3 protein is CASSLYTGAGEQYF. Written as DNA, the CDR3 is TGCGCCAGCAGCCTCTATACAGGGGCGGGCGAGCAGTACTTC.

This clonotype was seen a single time. The chain uses TRBV3-1 and TRBJ2-7; 9 bases map to TRBD1. Germline V gives CDR1 LGHDT, CDR2 YNNKEL (reference sequence). This CDR3 has 20 residues. The V segment lost 1 base and the J segment 0 bases; nucleotides outside the gene matches: 16. The CDR3 DNA sequence: TGTGCCAGCAGCCAAGGATGGAGGGGGACAGGGAGAACGAGCTCCTACGAGCAGTACTTC. Translated, it gives CASSQGWRGTGRTSSYEQYF.

V and J are TRBV28 and TRBJ2-3; D gene ambiguous. The CDR3 sequence is 11 residues long. Trimming shortened V by 8 bases and J by 5 bases, and 8 bases separated the two germline ends. Germline V gives CDR1 MDHEN, CDR2 SYDVKM. The CDR3 protein is CASGSEDTQYF. In DNA form, the CDR3 reads TGTGCCAGCGGCTCGGAAGATACGCAGTATTTT.

V is TRBV5-4 and J is TRBJ2-7; D tentatively reads TRBD1 or TRBD2 (5 bases each). Germline-derived CDR1 and CDR2 are SGHNT and YYREEE (reference sequence). V was shortened by 5 bases and J by 0 bases, with 12 bases between the two germline ends. There are 14 residues in the CDR3. The CDR3: CASRLKGSSYEQYF. In nucleotides, the CDR3 is TGTGCCAGCAGACTGAAGGGGAGCTCCTACGAGCAGTACTTC. The whole variable domain, remainder taken from reference TRBV5-4 and TRBJ2-7, is ETGVTQSPTHLIKTRGQQVTLRCSSQSGHNTVSWYQQALGQGPQFIFQYYREEENGRGNFPPRFSGLQFPNYSSELNVNALELDDSALYLCASRLKGSSYEQYFGPGTRLTVT.

The chain combines TRBV29-1 with TRBJ1-1, with a possible D match to TRBD1 (6 bases). CDR1 and CDR2 (germline): SQVTM, ANQGSEA. V lost 7 bases, J lost 4 bases, and 25 bases lay in between. There are 16 residues in the CDR3. CDR3 amino acids: CSAYGTMTGGSTEAFF. CDR3 sequence (DNA): TGCAGCGCCTACGGGACAATGACAGGCGGGAGCACTGAAGCTTTCTTT.

The genes are TRBV30 and TRBJ1-5; the D is unclear. V lost 1 base, J lost 10 bases, and 20 bases lay in between. The CDR3 consists of 15 residues. Germline V gives CDR1 GTSNPN, CDR2 SVGIG (reference sequence). In nucleotides, the CDR3 is TGTGCCTGGAGTGCAAAAGGAGAGGCAGTCGGACCCCAGCATTTT. Its protein is CAWSAKGEAVGPQHF.

The V and J genes are TRBV21-1 and TRBJ2-3; TRBD1, the table's D call, was not compared with the DNA. TRBV21-1 is assigned pseudogene status. This CDR3 contains 14 residues. CDR3 in DNA: TGTGCCAGCAGACTGGGACAACGCACAGATACGCAGTATTTT. This codes for CASRLGQRTDTQYF.

The chain couples TRBV11-2 to TRBJ2-5, with TRBD1 identical over 7 bases. CDR1 and CDR2 from the germline V gene are SGHAT and FQNNGV. Unmatched junction bases numbered 11, after V lost 6 bases and J lost 4 bases. The CDR3 extends over 15 amino acids. CDR3 residues: CASRGNRGRGETQYF. In DNA, the CDR3 is TGTGCCAGCAGGGGCAACAGGGGCCGGGGAGAGACCCAGTACTTC.

The V call is TRBV20-1, the J call TRBJ2-3; D is unresolved. This CDR3 spans 12 amino acids. V shed 2 bases and J shed 4 bases, with 7 bases lying between them. CDR1 is DFQATT, CDR2 SNEGSKA, per germline (reference sequence). The CDR3 loop is CSARWPADTQYF. In DNA, the CDR3 is TGCAGTGCTAGATGGCCGGCAGATACGCAGTATTTT.